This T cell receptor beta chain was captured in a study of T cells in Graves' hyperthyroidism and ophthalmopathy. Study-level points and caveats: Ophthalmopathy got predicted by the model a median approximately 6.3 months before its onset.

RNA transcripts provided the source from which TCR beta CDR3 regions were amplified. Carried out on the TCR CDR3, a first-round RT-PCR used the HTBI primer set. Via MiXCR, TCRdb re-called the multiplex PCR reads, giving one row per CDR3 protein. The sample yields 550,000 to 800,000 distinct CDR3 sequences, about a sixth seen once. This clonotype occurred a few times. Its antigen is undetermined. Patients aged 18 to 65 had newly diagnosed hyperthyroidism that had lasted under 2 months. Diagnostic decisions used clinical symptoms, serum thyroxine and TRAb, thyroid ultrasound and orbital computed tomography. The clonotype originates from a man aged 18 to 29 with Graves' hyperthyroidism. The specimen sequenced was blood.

The CDR3 is CASSIYGRAQETQYF. The DNA of the CDR3 is TGTGCCAGCTCAATATACGGCAGAGCTCAAGAGACCCAGTACTTC. The rearrangement links TRBV18 to TRBJ2-5; D uncertain. Per the germline V gene, CDR1 is KGHSH and CDR2 is LQKENI. V was pared by 5 bases and J by 2 bases, with 15 bases between. This CDR3 has 15 residues.